This T cell receptor beta chain appears in the sequencing data of a study of cytomegalovirus exposure and HLA in healthy donors. The study ran its PCR with 60 Vbeta and 13 Jbeta primers. Sequenced by immunoSEQ multiplex PCR; TCRdb stores in-frame clones only, minus some. The sample lists more than 200,000 clones, around 83% seen once, with 1.3% to 1.5% in the top ten. Healthy individuals who donated bone marrow served as the donors. Study results and limitations: An assumption of roughly uniform sequencing depth across donors underlay the presence/absence analyses. In all likelihood, a cluster of highly shared sequence variants was a sequencing artifact.

Remarks on this clone: Its antigen is unknown.

Source material: PBMCs. This receptor was obtained from a girl under 18 in good health and CMV-seronegative.

The CDR3 here is CATSRGGPQETQYF. CDR3 nucleotide sequence: TGTGCCACCAGCAGGGGGGGGCCCCAAGAGACCCAGTACTTC. V usage is TRBV15 and J usage is TRBJ2-5, with D perhaps matching TRBD2 (7 bases). Germline loops: CDR1 LNHNV, CDR2 YYDKDF (reference sequence). Between the trimmed V and J ends, which lost 3 bases and 1 base, there was a span of 9 bases. This CDR3 contains 14 residues.